The rows below give T cell receptor beta chains drawn from one sample of a study of T cells in Graves' hyperthyroidism and ophthalmopathy. One entry per CDR3 protein, called by TCRdb with MiXCR from the multiplex PCR reads. The sample carries about 340,000 distinct CDR3 sequences, approximately 22% recorded once. The sequenced sample was blood. The receptors derive from a woman between 50 and 59 years old with Graves' hyperthyroidism. Each CDR3 is given with its conserved first and last residue. D genes are given only for firm matches.

d_gene	v_gene	j_gene	CDR3aa
TRBD1	TRBV18	TRBJ1-5	CASSPNQGQGNQPQHF
NA	TRBV6-2/TRBV6-3	TRBJ1-5	CASVRSSNQPQHF
NA	TRBV9	TRBJ2-2	CASSGHPGRDTGELFF
NA	TRBV2	TRBJ1-1	CASSVSDNTEAFF
NA	TRBV6-5	TRBJ2-1	CASSLSEEGYNEQFF
NA	TRBV7-6	TRBJ2-6	CASSLRAGASGANVLTF
NA	TRBV13	TRBJ2-7	CASSLPGGTSYEQYF
NA	TRBV20-1	TRBJ2-7	CSASAGRGRDEQYF
NA	TRBV30	TRBJ1-6	CAWSVQDNSPLHF
TRBD1	TRBV7-2	TRBJ1-5	CAGTDRAGGNQPQHF
TRBD2	TRBV9	TRBJ2-1	CASSLRASGGASTEQFF
TRBD2	TRBV6-1	TRBJ2-5	CASRQNGLAGGQETQYF
TRBD1	TRBV25-1	TRBJ1-2	CASSEGTGHYGYTF
NA	TRBV6-1	TRBJ2-2	CASSYRRAGTGELFF
TRBD2	TRBV4-1	TRBJ2-1	CASSRLAGVSYNEQFF
NA	TRBV6-2/TRBV6-3	TRBJ1-6	CASSSRTLAALHF
TRBD2	TRBV29-1	TRBJ2-1	CSVLAGVDTEQFF
TRBD1	TRBV12-3/TRBV12-4	TRBJ2-7	CASRLDRWGSYEQYF
TRBD2	TRBV12-3/TRBV12-4	TRBJ2-1	CASRLAGVDEQFF
TRBD1	TRBV2	TRBJ1-4	CASSDPGTGKEKLFF
TRBD1	TRBV7-8	TRBJ2-4	CASSPRAGGQNIQYF
NA	TRBV6-1	TRBJ1-1	CASSPGTQAFF
NA	TRBV10-2	TRBJ1-3	CASSRSGQTSGNTIYF
TRBD2	TRBV3-1	TRBJ2-3	CASSQYWRLAGASSSTDTQYF
TRBD2	TRBV2	TRBJ2-7	CASSETAGGIYEQCF
TRBD2	TRBV5-1	TRBJ2-1	CASSPSGGGSYNEQFF
TRBD2	TRBV7-8	TRBJ2-5	CASSLARTSQETQYF
NA	TRBV6-1	TRBJ2-1	CASSEGRQSYNEQFF
TRBD1	TRBV5-1	TRBJ1-1	CASSPGIGGPEAFF
NA	TRBV29-1	TRBJ1-3	CSVGRGNTIYF
NA	TRBV30	TRBJ1-1	CAWRRTENTEAFF
TRBD2	TRBV14	TRBJ2-3	CASSLTSGGVDTQYF
NA	TRBV27	TRBJ2-6	CASRIIGARKYSGANVLTF
TRBD2	TRBV10-3	TRBJ2-1	CAISEPKGLADVNEQFF
NA	TRBV5-1	TRBJ1-1	CASSLAFGTEAFF
NA	TRBV29-1	TRBJ2-2	CSVFILHNTGELFF
NA	TRBV9	TRBJ1-1	CASSVGGGLNTEAFF
TRBD1	TRBV12-3/TRBV12-4	TRBJ2-2	CASSPRTGTLFNTGELFF
NA	TRBV20-1	TRBJ1-5	CSAGDRVGNQPQHF
NA	TRBV20-1	TRBJ2-3	CSAQGLGTDTQYF
TRBD2	TRBV29-1	TRBJ2-2	CSVVGGGANTGELFF
NA	TRBV5-6	TRBJ2-3	CASSLGGPDTQYF
TRBD1	TRBV10-3	TRBJ1-4	CATRGTGDEKLFF
NA	TRBV7-9	TRBJ1-2	CASSLERSYTF
NA	TRBV20-1	TRBJ2-1	CSAGGGTSYNEQFF
NA	TRBV24-1	TRBJ1-5	CATSDYRVSQPQHF
NA	TRBV6-1	TRBJ1-1	CASRKPQGYGTEAFF
TRBD1	TRBV6-1	TRBJ1-5	CASGPLDRGYQPQHF